These 22 T cell receptor beta chains originate from one sample sequenced in a study of early T cells in non-severe SARS-CoV-2 infection. TCRdb re-analysed the 5' RACE reads in MiXCR, keeping a single row per CDR3 protein. The sample comprises about 99,000 distinct CDR3 sequences, approximately 16% of which are singletons, and roughly 1.2% rests with the top ten. Specimen: whole blood. The receptor source for this set is an adult who was a healthcare worker with PCR-confirmed SARS-CoV-2 infection or an uninfected control (not recorded which).

The V gene is TRBV20-1, the J gene TRBJ2-1; no definite D call. The CDR3 is 14 residues long. V was cut by 5 bases and J by 0 bases, with 11 bases left in between. Germline V gene data show CDR1 as DFQATT and CDR2 as SNEGSKA (reference sequence). CDR3 protein: CSAGPLSSYNEQFF. In nucleotides, the CDR3 is TGCAGTGCTGGGCCCTTGAGCTCCTACAATGAGCAGTTCTTC.

The chain recombines TRBV5-4 with TRBJ2-1; 8 nucleotides line up with TRBD1. The V gene's germline CDR1 is SGHNT and CDR2 YYREEE (reference sequence). J lost 1 base, V lost 4 bases, and 16 bases had no gene match. This CDR3 is built from 19 residues. Here the CDR3 DNA reads TGTGCCAGCAGCCACGGGAACTCAGGGGGCTTTGGGTCCTACAATGAGCAGTTCTTC. This codes for CASSHGNSGGFGSYNEQFF.

Many counts were recorded for this clonotype. The chain is built from TRBV6-4 and TRBJ2-3, with 8 bases matching TRBD2. The CDR3 covers 14 residues. Germline CDR1 is MRHNA and CDR2 is SNTAGT. The junction had 2 bases not matched to a gene; V was cut back by 5 bases and J by 1 base. The CDR3, as DNA: TGTGCCAGCAGTATGACTAGCGGCACAGATACGCAGTATTTT. It yields the protein CASSMTSGTDTQYF.

This clonotype was seen a few times. The rearrangement links TRBV6-1 to TRBJ1-1; tentatively, D is TRBD1 (5 bases). CDR1 is MNHNS, CDR2 SASEGT, per germline. This CDR3 comprises 15 residues. The V end was cut by 5 bases, the J end by 1 base, with 14 bases between. CDR3 sequence reads: CASSKSRDSNTEAFF. CDR3 nucleotide sequence: TGTGCCAGCAGTAAGAGCCGGGACTCGAACACTGAAGCTTTCTTT.

This clonotype was detected ten times or more. The chain joins TRBV29-1 to TRBJ1-2; D perhaps matches TRBD1 (5 bases). Per the germline V gene, CDR1 is SQVTM and CDR2 is ANQGSEA. The CDR3 is 12 residues long. Trimming left V 4 bases short and J 5 bases short, with 11 bases between. CDR3 loop: CSVGTGAYGYTF. Here the CDR3 DNA reads TGCAGCGTTGGAACAGGAGCTTATGGCTACACCTTC.

The chain combines TRBV7-6 with TRBJ1-2; TRBD1 aligns across 12 bases. The CDR3 spans 16 residues. V lost 5 bases, J lost 3 bases, and 7 bases stayed unmatched. Per the germline V gene, CDR1 is SGHVS and CDR2 is FNYEAQ. The chain's CDR3 is CASSQGTGGSDYGYTF. Here the CDR3 DNA reads TGTGCCAGCAGCCAAGGGACAGGGGGCAGTGACTATGGCTACACCTTC.

This chain links TRBV5-1 with TRBJ2-3, with TRBD2 matching over 9 bases. The CDR3 totals 17 residues. The V gene end was trimmed by 2 bases and the J gene end by 0 bases; junction bases not matched to a gene: 7. Germline assignment: CDR1 SGHRS and CDR2 YFSETQ. The CDR3 DNA sequence: TGCGCCAGCAGCTTTTCGCGGGGGGGCCGAAGCACAGATACGCAGTATTTT. Translated: CASSFSRGGRSTDTQYF.

This chain connects TRBV29-1 to TRBJ2-7, with D possibly being TRBD2 (6 bases). Per the germline V gene, CDR1 is SQVTM and CDR2 is ANQGSEA. The V end was cut by 1 base, the J end by 2 bases, with 12 bases between. The CDR3 is 14 residues long. Here the CDR3 reads CSVEGGDFAYEQYF. The CDR3 DNA sequence: TGCAGCGTTGAAGGGGGGGACTTTGCCTACGAGCAGTACTTC.

This clonotype has only a few counts. V and J are TRBV3-1 and TRBJ1-1; tentatively, D is TRBD1 (5 bases). Trimming shortened V by 4 bases and J by 5 bases, and 11 bases separated the two germline ends. The CDR3 covers 13 residues. Germline CDR1 is LGHDT and CDR2 is YNNKEL (reference sequence). The CDR3 is CASSRSGETEAFF. Written as DNA, the CDR3 is TGTGCCAGCAGCCGTTCGGGGGAAACTGAAGCTTTCTTT.

This clonotype came up a few times. This chain joins TRBV5-1 and TRBJ2-7; D is tentatively TRBD1 or TRBD2 (5 bases each). Germline CDR1 is SGHRS and CDR2 is YFSETQ. Trimming removed 3 bases from V and 2 bases from J, with 9 bases in between. The CDR3 length is 13 residues. The CDR3 DNA follows: TGCGCCAGCAGCTGGGGACCCACCTACGAGCAGTACTTC. Encoded protein: CASSWGPTYEQYF. Full variable domain (missing parts from reference TRBV5-1 and TRBJ2-7): KAGVTQTPRYLIKTRGQQVTLSCSPISGHRSVSWYQQTPGQGLQFLFEYFSETQRNKGNFPGRFSGRQFSNSRSEMNVSTLELGDSALYLCASSWGPTYEQYFGPGTRLTVT.

This clonotype has only a few counts. The chain is built from TRBV11-2 and TRBJ1-1; 9 nucleotides agree with TRBD1. J lost 4 bases, V lost 4 bases, and 4 bases had no gene match. CDR3 length equals 14 residues. The germline V gene has CDR1 SGHAT and CDR2 FQNNGV. The CDR3 DNA reads TGTGCCAGCAGCTCCGGACAGGGGTTCACTGAAGCTTTCTTT. Residues: CASSSGQGFTEAFF.

J is TRBJ2-7 and V is TRBV5-6, with 8 positions matching TRBD1. J was trimmed by 5 bases and V by 3 bases; bases with no gene match: 10. Germline V CDR1 and CDR2: SGHDT, YYEEEE. This CDR3 comprises 15 residues. In nucleotides, the CDR3 is TGTGCCAGCAGCTCCTATAAGACAGGGGCGGACGAGCAGTACTTC. Its translation: CASSSYKTGADEQYF.

This clonotype was counted a few times. The chain couples TRBV20-1 to TRBJ2-7, with 9 bases that match TRBD1. This CDR3 has 14 amino acids. Germline CDR1 and CDR2: DFQATT and SNEGSKA (reference sequence). Unmatched junction bases numbered 11, after V lost 5 bases and J lost 6 bases. CDR3 nucleotides: TGCAGTGCTTCTACCCGGGACAGGGTATCCGAGCAGTACTTC. Translation gives CSASTRDRVSEQYF.

This clonotype showed up just once. DNA for the CDR3: TGCAGTGCTAGGGACAGGGCCCACACAGATACGCAGTATTTT. Its protein is CSARDRAHTDTQYF. The chain carries TRBV20-1 and TRBJ2-3, with TRBD1 matching over 8 bases. CDR3 length: 14 residues. With V trimmed by 3 bases and J by 2 bases, 4 bases remained unmatched. Germline CDR1 is DFQATT and CDR2 is SNEGSKA (reference sequence).

This clonotype occurred many times. The rearrangement uses TRBV19 and TRBJ2-3; 9 bases match TRBD2. CDR3 length equals 15 residues. V trimming: 3 bases; J trimming: 2 bases; junction bases outside the gene matches: 3. From germline, CDR1 is LNHDA and CDR2 SQIVND (reference sequence). This chain's CDR3 is CASSMTSGFTDTQYF. The DNA of the CDR3 is TGTGCCAGTAGTATGACTAGCGGCTTCACAGATACGCAGTATTTT.

The chain links TRBV29-1 to TRBJ2-7; D gene ambiguous. This CDR3 contains 13 residues. The V end lost 4 bases, the J end lost 0 bases, and 10 bases lay between the germline ends. Germline V gives CDR1 SQVTM, CDR2 ANQGSEA. DNA for the CDR3: TGCAGCGTTGCGAGGCAGCACTCCTACGAGCAGTACTTC. Residues: CSVARQHSYEQYF.

The chain carries TRBV20-1 and TRBJ2-1, with a weak D call TRBD1 (7 bases). Germline V gives CDR1 DFQATT, CDR2 SNEGSKA (reference sequence). The germline V and J ends were trimmed by 4 bases and 4 bases, with 11 bases remaining between them. This CDR3 is 13 amino acids long. For the CDR3, the DNA is TGCAGTGCTATTCAGGGGGGATACAATGAGCAGTTCTTC. Its protein product is CSAIQGGYNEQFF.

This clonotype was detected a few times. The V gene is TRBV5-4, the J gene TRBJ2-2; 8 bases match TRBD2. Germline CDR1 reads SGHNT; CDR2 reads YYREEE (reference sequence). The CDR3 runs to 16 residues. With V trimmed by 4 bases and J by 5 bases, 10 bases remained unmatched. The CDR3: CASSRPSGGSTGELFF. CDR3 DNA sequence: TGTGCCAGCAGCCGCCCAAGCGGGGGCTCAACCGGGGAGCTGTTTTTT.

This clonotype was counted a few times. The chain couples TRBV5-1 to TRBJ2-3; TRBD1 aligns across 9 bases. Germline V gene sequence: CDR1 SGHRS, CDR2 YFSETQ. Trimming removed 3 bases from V and 1 base from J; junction bases left unmatched: 6. CDR3 length equals 16 residues. This chain's CDR3 is CASSYRTGAGTDTQYF. The CDR3 coding sequence is TGCGCCAGCAGCTACCGGACAGGGGCCGGCACAGATACGCAGTATTTT.

This chain uses TRBV10-3 with TRBJ2-7; 12 nucleotides agree with TRBD1. This CDR3 has 14 residues. Looked up from germline, CDR1 is ENHRY and CDR2 is SYGVKD. V gave up 5 bases and J gave up 5 bases; unmatched junction bases: 4. CDR3 sequence reads: CAISRDRGQDEQYF. The CDR3 bases are TGTGCCATCAGTAGGGACAGGGGGCAAGACGAGCAGTACTTC.

This clonotype was observed a few times. This rearrangement joins TRBV19 to TRBJ1-5; no firm D call. CDR3 length equals 15 residues. Looked up from germline, CDR1 is LNHDA and CDR2 is SQIVND (reference sequence). Trimming left V 3 bases short and J 1 base short, with 10 bases between. The CDR3 reads CASSIALGSNQPQHF. The CDR3 DNA follows: TGTGCCAGTAGTATTGCGTTGGGCAGCAATCAGCCCCAGCATTTT.

The chain couples TRBV6-4 to TRBJ2-6; TRBD2 matches 12 bases. The CDR3 runs to 18 residues. V shed 2 bases, J shed 0 bases, and the junction held 2 bases outside the gene matches. Germline loops: CDR1 MRHNA, CDR2 SNTAGT. For the CDR3, the DNA is TGTGCCAGCAGTGACGAGACTAGCGGGGGCTCTGGGGCCAACGTCCTGACTTTC. This gives the protein CASSDETSGGSGANVLTF.